The text below deals with one T cell receptor beta chain. Clones were sequenced by immunoSEQ multiplex PCR, and TCRdb holds only the in-frame ones, with some missing. The sample holds about 120,000 clones; roughly 80% are singletons and the top ten take 12%. The CDR3 length is 16 residues. Unmatched junction bases numbered 11, after V lost 4 bases and J lost 4 bases. CDR1 is KGHDR, CDR2 SFDVKD, per germline. This specimen comes from a study of blood T cell repertoires in COVID-19. Sequenced input: peripheral blood. This clonotype was obtained from a human donor in a cohort sampled during active COVID-19. The V gene is TRBV24-1, the J gene TRBJ2-7; 8 nucleotides agree with TRBD1. CDR3 nucleotides: TGTGCCACCAGTGACGGGGGACAGGATGAACTATACGAGCAGTACTTC. Translation: CATSDGGQDELYEQYF.